Listed here are 21 T cell receptor beta chains from one sample, sequenced in a study of T-cell memory formation after mild COVID-19. Each CDR3 protein gets one entry after TCRdb re-called the 5' RACE reads with MiXCR. Altogether 500,000 to 600,000 distinct CDR3 sequences are present, about a sixth being singletons, with the ten largest covering around 13%. Material for sequencing was PBMCs or a T cell subset sorted from them (not recorded which). These receptors originate from an adult woman who had mild COVID-19 (a few samples of this study predate the infection). Cell type and time point are not known.

This clonotype has just a few counts. The gene calls are TRBV9 and TRBJ2-7; maybe TRBD1 (5 bases). CDR3 length: 15 residues. CDR1 is SGDLS, CDR2 YYNGEE, per germline. V shed 4 bases and J shed 5 bases, with 19 bases lying between them. The CDR3 protein is CASSTSTAPLDEQYF. CDR3 bases: TGTGCCAGCAGCACCTCGACAGCCCCTTTAGACGAGCAGTACTTC.

V and J are TRBV7-2 and TRBJ2-3, with 8 positions matching TRBD1. Germline CDR1 reads SGHTA; CDR2 reads FQGNSA. The junction had 10 bases not matched to a gene; V was cut back by 10 bases and J by 1 base. This CDR3 is 15 amino acids long. The CDR3: CANQPPDRGTDTQYF. Here the CDR3 DNA reads TGTGCCAACCAACCCCCGGACAGGGGCACAGATACGCAGTATTTT. Looking up the rest from reference TRBV7-2 and TRBJ2-3 gives the full variable domain: GAGVSQSPSNKVTEKGKDVELRCDPISGHTALYWYRQSLGQGLEFLIYFQGNSAPDKSGLPSDRFSAERTGGSVSTLTIQRTQQEDSAVYLCANQPPDRGTDTQYFGPGTRLTVL.

This clonotype occurred a few times. The chain links TRBV12-3 or TRBV12-4 to TRBJ2-3; D call uncertain. The CDR3 is made up of 14 amino acids. Between the trimmed V and J ends, which lost 7 bases and 5 bases, there was a span of 16 bases. In DNA form, the CDR3 reads TGTGCCAGCAATGGTTTAGGAGATCTAGATACGCAGTATTTT. Protein sequence: CASNGLGDLDTQYF.

This clonotype was seen a few times. The genes are TRBV7-3 and TRBJ2-1; TRBD2 matches at 7 bases. V dropped 3 bases and J dropped 10; count of bases not matched to a gene: 6. CDR1 SGHTA and CDR2 FQGTGA come from the germline V gene. The CDR3 is made up of 13 amino acids. The CDR3 loop reads CASSFHAAGEQFF. The CDR3 DNA reads TGTGCCAGCAGCTTCCACGCAGCGGGAGAGCAGTTCTTC.

This clonotype was detected only a few times. This sequence joins TRBV5-1 and TRBJ2-3; no reliable D call. The CDR3 loop spans 15 amino acids. Trimming removed 2 bases at V and 1 base at J, with 11 bases between. Germline CDR1 SGHRS, CDR2 YFSETQ. Written as DNA, the CDR3 is TGCGCCAGCAGCTTTATCCATTTCGGCACAGATACGCAGTATTTT. Translating it yields CASSFIHFGTDTQYF.

The sample holds a few counts of this clonotype. The rearrangement links TRBV27 to TRBJ1-1, with D unclear. Trimming took 1 base from V and 0 from J, leaving 9 bases between them. The CDR3 covers 15 residues. CDR1 is MNHEY and CDR2 is SMNVEV in the germline V gene (reference sequence). The CDR3 sequence is CASSLYPTMNTEAFF. CDR3 in DNA: TGTGCCAGCAGTTTATACCCGACCATGAACACTGAAGCTTTCTTT.

This rearrangement joins TRBV29-1 to TRBJ1-5; D is possibly TRBD1 (6 bases). In germline, CDR1 is SQVTM, CDR2 ANQGSEA. This CDR3 contains 12 residues. V lost 7 bases and J lost 3, with 10 bases in between. CDR3 protein: CSAGEDNQPQHF. DNA for the CDR3: TGCAGCGCAGGGGAAGACAATCAGCCCCAGCATTTT.

The rearrangement joins TRBV6-5 to TRBJ2-3; D gene unclear. Germline loops: CDR1 MNHEY, CDR2 SVGAGI. Trimming removed 0 bases at V and 3 bases at J, with 10 bases between. The CDR3 totals 15 residues. CDR3 protein: CASSYSGSGTDTQYF. DNA of the CDR3: TGTGCCAGCAGTTACTCGGGGTCCGGGACAGATACGCAGTATTTT.

The chain couples TRBV5-4 to TRBJ2-1; the D gene is possibly TRBD1 (5 bases). The CDR3 is made up of 14 amino acids. The germline gives CDR1 SGHNT, CDR2 YYREEE (reference sequence). The ends were cut back, 3 bases at V and 7 bases at J, with 14 bases in the middle. The CDR3 sequence is CASSSLGSGNEQFF. In DNA form, the CDR3 reads TGTGCCAGCAGCTCTTTGGGTTCAGGGAATGAGCAGTTCTTC.

V gene TRBV24-1 combines with J gene TRBJ2-7, with D tentatively TRBD2 (5 bases). This CDR3 region has 11 residues. Germline CDR1 is KGHDR and CDR2 is SFDVKD. V lost 3 bases and J 11 bases, leaving 10 bases between the germline ends. CDR3 coding DNA: TGTGCCACCAGTGATGGTCCCGGGAAGTACTTC. It encodes CATSDGPGKYF.

This clonotype has at least ten counts. The rearrangement uses TRBV29-1 and TRBJ2-3; 7 bases map to TRBD1. This CDR3 spans 14 amino acids. The J segment lost 0 bases and the V segment lost 6 bases, leaving 6 bases of the junction unmatched. The germline V gene has CDR1 SQVTM and CDR2 ANQGSEA. The CDR3 protein is CSVAPGQSTDTQYF. For the CDR3, the DNA is TGCAGCGTGGCCCCGGGACAGAGCACAGATACGCAGTATTTT.

This clonotype was recorded a few times. The V gene is TRBV12-3 or TRBV12-4, the J gene TRBJ2-2; 9 positions match TRBD1. This CDR3 region has 17 residues. With V trimmed by 10 bases and J by 4 bases, 16 bases remained unmatched. DNA of the CDR3: TGTGCCACCAGCCCACGTCCCGGGACAGGGTTCACCGGGGAGCTGTTTTTT. Translation gives CATSPRPGTGFTGELFF.

V is TRBV2 and J is TRBJ2-3; 9 bases map to TRBD2. J lost 3 bases, V lost 8 bases, and 6 bases had no gene match. Germline CDR1 SNHLY, CDR2 FYNNEI. CDR3 size: 14 residues. Here the CDR3 DNA reads TGTGCCAGCCTTGCGGGAGGGAGAACAGATACGCAGTATTTT. Its protein is CASLAGGRTDTQYF.

The rearrangement links TRBV3-1 to TRBJ2-5; 9 bases are shared with TRBD2. Trimming took 3 bases from V and 3 from J; bases not matched to a gene: 11. This CDR3 is built from 17 residues. Germline V gives CDR1 LGHDT, CDR2 YNNKEL (reference sequence). The CDR3 loop is CASSHASSGDRKETQYF. The CDR3 nucleotides are TGTGCCAGCAGCCATGCTTCTAGCGGGGACAGAAAAGAGACCCAGTACTTC.

This clonotype was recorded many times. The rearrangement uses TRBV7-2 and TRBJ2-5, with 16 bases aligning to TRBD2. The J segment lost 2 bases and the V segment lost 3 bases, leaving 3 bases of the junction unmatched. Germline V gene lookup returns CDR1 SGHTA and CDR2 FQGNSA. The CDR3 loop spans 17 amino acids. The CDR3 sequence: CASSFGTSGRVQETQYF. In DNA, the CDR3 is TGTGCCAGCAGCTTCGGGACTAGCGGGAGGGTGCAAGAGACCCAGTACTTC.

This chain joins TRBV6-5 and TRBJ2-2, with D possibly matching TRBD1 (7 bases). Trimming removed 2 bases from V and 6 bases from J, with 13 bases in between. This CDR3 is built from 15 residues. Germline CDR1 reads MNHEY; CDR2 reads SVGAGI. The CDR3 region is CASSYAAGGSGELFF. CDR3 nucleotide sequence: TGTGCCAGCAGTTACGCGGCAGGGGGGTCCGGGGAGCTGTTTTTT.

This chain uses TRBV10-3 with TRBJ2-1; 8 bases map to TRBD1. The CDR3 spans 13 residues. Germline lookup yields CDR1 ENHRY and CDR2 SYGVKD. The V and J ends lost 6 bases and 5 bases, in that order; junction bases with no gene match: 3. The CDR3 spells CAISAQGDNEQFF. CDR3 DNA sequence: TGTGCCATCAGCGCACAGGGGGACAATGAGCAGTTCTTC.

Only a few counts were recorded for this clonotype. The chain joins TRBV12-3 or TRBV12-4 to TRBJ1-1, with TRBD1 identical over 7 bases. This CDR3 spans 14 amino acids. V was clipped by 8 bases and J by 3 bases; unmatched bases: 9. The CDR3 region is CASGETGIDTEAFF. The CDR3 region has the DNA TGTGCCAGCGGGGAGACAGGGATTGACACTGAAGCTTTCTTT.

The chain combines TRBV24-1 with TRBJ2-2; D is possibly TRBD1 (5 bases). CDR3 length equals 14 residues. Germline CDR1 KGHDR, CDR2 SFDVKD. V was clipped by 6 bases and J by 1 base, with 8 bases between them. The CDR3 reads CATSFQGNTGELFF. Here the CDR3 DNA reads TGTGCCACCAGTTTCCAGGGGAACACCGGGGAGCTGTTTTTT.

V gene TRBV7-6 combines with J gene TRBJ1-4, with a possible D match to TRBD1 (6 bases). Germline V lookup: CDR1 SGHVS, CDR2 FNYEAQ. V dropped 5 bases and J dropped 14 bases, with 27 bases sitting between them. This CDR3 spans 16 amino acids. The CDR3 nucleotides are TGTGCCAGCAGCCACGACAGCCTTCCTGTCGCCGACAGGCTGTTTTTT. Amino acids: CASSHDSLPVADRLFF.

This chain links TRBV12-3 or TRBV12-4 with TRBJ1-4; D is unclear. V was cut by 2 bases and J by 8 bases, with 18 bases left in between. The CDR3 is 16 amino acids. CDR3 DNA: TGTGCCAGCAGTTTATATTTATACGGAGGTGGGGAAAAACTGTTTTTT. Amino acid sequence: CASSLYLYGGGEKLFF.